Each of the 8 T cell receptor beta chains below was sequenced from the same sample in a study of blood T cell repertoires in COVID-19 (dated by TCRdb to about 2020). The library was built by means of the immunoSEQ multiplex PCR assay. Drawn from immuneACCESS, this table holds only the in-frame rearrangements with V and J called that TCRdb kept. Clones are partly lost; checked studies trace under half to an unresolved V gene and leave the rest unexplained. This sample gives roughly 120,000 clones in total; about nine tenths of them show up just once. Clones ranked in the top ten supply approximately 4.5% of the sample. The sample taken for sequencing was peripheral blood. The receptor source for this set is a woman in her forties or fifties with acute or convalescent COVID-19.

This chain links TRBV15 with TRBJ2-3; D is possibly TRBD2 (6 bases). The CDR3 is 15 amino acids. CDR1 is LNHNV, CDR2 YYDKDF, per germline (reference sequence). V lost 4 bases to trimming and J lost 2 bases, with 13 bases between them. The DNA for the CDR3 is TGTGCCACCAGCATCCGGACTACCCACACAGATACGCAGTATTTT. Protein: CATSIRTTHTDTQYF.

This chain uses TRBV11-2 with TRBJ2-3, with 7 bases matching TRBD1. Germline CDR1 and CDR2: SGHAT and FQNNGV. J was trimmed by 3 bases and V by 1 base; bases with no gene match: 13. This CDR3 contains 18 residues. CDR3: CASSLVYGRQGPTDTQYF. The DNA of the CDR3 is TGTGCCAGCAGCTTAGTCTATGGTAGACAGGGACCGACAGATACGCAGTATTTT.

J is TRBJ2-2 and V is TRBV5-1; tentatively, D is TRBD1 (6 bases). The V end was cut by 6 bases, the J end by 6 bases, with 18 bases between. CDR3 length: 15 amino acids. Germline assignment: CDR1 SGHRS and CDR2 YFSETQ. The CDR3 nucleotides read TGCGCCAGCATGAGTATCGCAGGGGCGGCCGGGGAGCTGTTTTTT. Its translation is CASMSIAGAAGELFF.

This clone was observed a handful of times. The genes are TRBV24-1 and TRBJ1-2; 8 bases agree with TRBD1. Germline loops: CDR1 KGHDR, CDR2 SFDVKD. Unmatched junction bases numbered 11, after V lost 3 bases and J lost 6 bases. This CDR3 has 16 residues. CDR3 DNA: TGTGCCACCAGTGATACGACCTGGACAGGGAAGAATGGCTACACCTTC. Translating it yields CATSDTTWTGKNGYTF.

The chain is built from TRBV11-2 and TRBJ2-1; tentative D call: TRBD1 (5 bases). Trimming left V 0 bases short and J 8 bases short, with 11 bases between. The CDR3 consists of 14 residues. Germline V gives CDR1 SGHAT, CDR2 FQNNGV. The CDR3 loop is CASSLEVQVYEQFF. The CDR3 coding sequence is TGTGCCAGCAGCTTAGAAGTACAGGTCTATGAGCAGTTCTTC.

This chain uses TRBV27 with TRBJ2-1; 8 bases agree with TRBD2. The CDR3 is made up of 15 amino acids. V shed 6 bases and J 10 bases; nucleotides not matched to a gene: 14. Germline V gives CDR1 MNHEY, CDR2 SMNVEV (reference sequence). The CDR3 sequence is CASSPTSDPSEEQFF. In DNA form, the CDR3 reads TGTGCCAGCAGCCCGACTAGCGACCCGTCAGAAGAGCAGTTCTTC.

This chain uses TRBV5-1 with TRBJ2-5; D call uncertain. Germline CDR1 reads SGHRS; CDR2 reads YFSETQ. The V gene lost 0 bases and the J gene lost 6 bases, with 15 bases spanning the gap. This CDR3 contains 15 residues. The CDR3, as DNA: TGCGCCAGCAGCTTGGACCTCTTAGCCCCCAAGACCCAGTACTTC. It specifies CASSLDLLAPKTQYF. Combining the CDR3 with reference TRBV5-1 and TRBJ2-5 gives the whole variable domain KAGVTQTPRYLIKTRGQQVTLSCSPISGHRSVSWYQQTPGQGLQFLFEYFSETQRNKGNFPGRFSGRQFSNSRSEMNVSTLELGDSALYLCASSLDLLAPKTQYFGPGTRLLVL.

The chain carries TRBV9 and TRBJ2-1, with a weak D call TRBD1 (6 bases). CDR1 and CDR2 (germline): SGDLS, YYNGEE. This CDR3 is 16 amino acids long. Between the trimmed V and J ends, which lost 0 bases and 9 bases, there was a span of 19 bases. This CDR3 reads CASSVERQGNFGEQFF. CDR3 bases: TGTGCCAGCAGCGTAGAGAGGCAGGGGAATTTTGGTGAGCAGTTCTTC.